The present T cell receptor (beta chain) was sequenced within a study of PD-1 blockade in classical Hodgkin lymphoma. The study's findings and limits: Newly diagnosed and completely responding patients shared comparable baseline diversity. Exclusion covered patients beginning nivolumab under 1 year post-ASCT. Diversity in CD4+ TCRs, unlike that measured in CD8+ TCRs, had risen significantly by C4D1.

Generated by immunoSEQ multiplex PCR, the TCRdb table keeps only in-frame clones and is missing some. Among about 11,000 clones listed, about 80% were seen once. Comment on this clone: Antigen: not known.

The patients all showed relapse after autologous stem cell transplantation, while their brentuximab vedotin exposure varied. Complete response, partial response or progressive disease were the best responses. The trim removed 6 bases at V and 2 bases at J, leaving 3 bases unmatched. The CDR3 sequence is 14 residues long. In germline, CDR1 is LNHNV, CDR2 YYDKDF (reference sequence). The source is a human donor with classical Hodgkin lymphoma. The specimen comprised peripheral blood mononuclear cells (PBMCs), sampled at baseline. The chain joins TRBV15 to TRBJ1-3; 8 bases agree with TRBD1. The CDR3 region is CATRDRETGNTIYF. Written as DNA, the CDR3 is TGTGCCACCAGGGACAGGGAGACTGGAAACACCATATATTTT. Supplemented by reference TRBV15 and TRBJ1-3, the full variable domain reads DAMVIQNPRYQVTQFGKPVTLSCSQTLNHNVMYWYQQKSSQAPKLLFHYYDKDFNNEADTPDNFQSRRPNTSFCFLDIRSPGLGDTAMYLCATRDRETGNTIYFGEGSWLTVV.